A single sample is the source of the 25 T cell receptor beta chains below, sequenced in a study of identical twins. TCRdb processed the 5' RACE reads anew with MiXCR; each CDR3 protein has one entry. The table records under 250,000 distinct CDR3 sequences, about a tenth of them present only once. The sequenced sample was memory (CD45RO+) T cells sorted from blood. The receptors derive from a woman aged 18-29 years in good health.

The chain carries TRBV7-3 and TRBJ2-5, with 14 bases lining up with TRBD2. The CDR3 runs 18 residues. Germline CDR1 and CDR2: SGHTA and FQGTGA. Trimming at V came to 4 bases and at J to 4 bases, leaving 11 bases not matched to a gene. CDR3 sequence reads: CASSSTSGGAGFAETQYF. CDR3 bases: TGTGCCAGCAGCTCGACTAGCGGGGGGGCCGGATTTGCAGAGACCCAGTACTTC.

This clonotype was found many times. CDR3 amino acids: CASKLVTEKETQYF. The CDR3 bases are TGCGCCAGCAAACTGGTGACAGAGAAAGAGACCCAGTACTTC. This chain links TRBV5-1 with TRBJ2-5; D may be TRBD1 (5 bases). Germline V lookup: CDR1 SGHRS, CDR2 YFSETQ. The CDR3 totals 14 residues. V gave up 6 bases and J gave up 3 bases, with 15 bases separating them.

This clonotype was recorded at least ten times. The V gene is TRBV12-3 or TRBV12-4, the J gene TRBJ1-1; TRBD1 matches at 7 bases. The junction had 6 bases not matched to a gene; V was cut back by 7 bases and J by 1 base. The CDR3 consists of 14 residues. CDR3 in amino acids: CASIKQGSNTEAFF. The CDR3 DNA reads TGTGCCAGCATTAAACAGGGGTCGAACACTGAAGCTTTCTTT.

The chain employs TRBV28 and TRBJ2-7, with 11 nucleotides matching TRBD2. The V segment lost 6 bases and the J segment 3 bases; nucleotides outside the gene matches: 7. Germline lookup yields CDR1 MDHEN and CDR2 SYDVKM. The CDR3 length is 15 residues. The DNA for the CDR3 is TGTGCCAGCAGCCCACCGGGACTAGCGGTCTACGAGCAGTACTTC. This gives the protein CASSPPGLAVYEQYF.

The chain uses TRBV24-1 and TRBJ1-4, with D hard to call. Germline V gene sequence: CDR1 KGHDR, CDR2 SFDVKD. CDR3 length equals 15 residues. Trimming stripped 2 bases from V and 0 bases from J, with 6 bases between. CDR3: CATSDSGTTNEKLFF. In nucleotides, the CDR3 is TGTGCCACCAGTGATTCCGGGACAACTAATGAAAAACTGTTTTTT.

A few counts support this clonotype. The V and J genes are TRBV5-6 and TRBJ2-1, with D perhaps assigned TRBD1 or TRBD2 (5 bases each). The V end was cut by 1 base, the J end by 6 bases, with 17 bases between. Germline lookup yields CDR1 SGHDT and CDR2 YYEEEE. CDR3 length equals 16 residues. CDR3 nucleotides: TGTGCCAGCAGCTTGCTCAAACGTGCAGGGAGCAATGAGCAGTTCTTC. This sequence encodes CASSLLKRAGSNEQFF.

This clonotype was counted between two and nine times. V and J are TRBV11-1 and TRBJ2-7; TRBD2 aligns across 8 bases. Losses at the gene ends were 5 bases for V and 3 bases for J; bases not matched to a gene: 18. The germline CDR1 and CDR2 sequences are SGHAT and FQDESV (reference sequence). The CDR3 loop spans 18 amino acids. DNA of the CDR3: TGTGCCAGCAGCAGGTCCAGGGGTAGCACTAGCGGATACTACGAGCAGTACTTC. This codes for CASSRSRGSTSGYYEQYF.

The chain links TRBV7-3 to TRBJ2-2; TRBD2 agrees at 12 bases. This CDR3 has 17 amino acids. The J segment lost 7 bases and the V segment lost 4 bases, leaving 10 bases of the junction unmatched. Germline V gives CDR1 SGHTA, CDR2 FQGTGA. The CDR3 reads CASSYRLAGEYSGELFF. In DNA form, the CDR3 reads TGTGCCAGCAGCTACCGACTAGCGGGGGAATATAGCGGGGAGCTGTTTTTT.

The sample holds many counts of this clonotype. This chain connects TRBV5-1 to TRBJ1-4; D gene uncertain. The germline V gene has CDR1 SGHRS and CDR2 YFSETQ. V lost 1 base, J lost 4 bases, and 8 bases lay in between. The CDR3 covers 14 residues. The CDR3 protein is CASSLRDFNEKLFF. DNA for the CDR3: TGCGCCAGCAGCTTGCGAGATTTTAATGAAAAACTGTTTTTT.

This chain connects TRBV2 to TRBJ2-1; 9 nucleotides align to TRBD2. The CDR3 loop spans 16 amino acids. The V gene end was trimmed by 6 bases and the J gene end by 6 bases; junction bases not matched to a gene: 12. Germline CDR1 and CDR2: SNHLY and FYNNEI. The chain's CDR3 is CASSSSRAGGRNEQFF. CDR3 DNA sequence: TGTGCCAGCAGCTCATCTCGGGCGGGGGGGCGCAATGAGCAGTTCTTC.

This clonotype was recorded a few times. The chain carries TRBV20-1 and TRBJ2-6, with 7 bases aligning to TRBD2. This CDR3 contains 15 residues. Germline CDR1 is DFQATT and CDR2 is SNEGSKA (reference sequence). The trim removed 6 bases at V and 2 bases at J, leaving 7 bases unmatched. The CDR3 DNA reads TGCAGTGCCAGGGCGGGGAGGGCTGGGGCCAACGTCCTGACTTTC. As protein: CSARAGRAGANVLTF.

This clonotype was recorded at least ten times. V is TRBV7-9 and J is TRBJ1-3, with TRBD1 matching 7 bases. The CDR3 is made up of 13 amino acids. Per the germline V gene, CDR1 is SEHNR and CDR2 is FQNEAQ (reference sequence). Trimming at V came to 4 bases and at J to 7 bases, leaving 4 bases not matched to a gene. The CDR3: CASSYVQGNTIYF. Written as DNA, the CDR3 is TGTGCCAGCAGCTACGTACAGGGGAACACCATATATTTT.

Ten or more counts support this clonotype. The rearrangement links TRBV2 to TRBJ2-3; the match to TRBD2 covers 10 bases. This CDR3 has 17 residues. Germline V gene lookup returns CDR1 SNHLY and CDR2 FYNNEI. With V trimmed by 4 bases and J by 5 bases, 12 bases remained unmatched. This CDR3 is CASSAQLAGSSLDTQYF. CDR3 sequence (DNA): TGTGCCAGCAGTGCCCAACTAGCGGGATCGAGTTTAGATACGCAGTATTTT.

The CDR3 DNA sequence: TGCAGTGCTCGACCTGACTTGGGGGCCTACAATGAGCAGTTCTTC. This sequence encodes CSARPDLGAYNEQFF. The V and J genes are TRBV20-1 and TRBJ2-1, with D perhaps being TRBD1 or TRBD2 (5 bases each). Germline CDR1 and CDR2: DFQATT and SNEGSKA (reference sequence). The CDR3 contains 15 residues. V lost 5 bases and J 2 bases, leaving 16 bases between the germline ends.

In its sample, this clonotype was seen a few times. The J gene is TRBJ2-7, the V gene TRBV7-9; D is undetermined. Germline lookup yields CDR1 SEHNR and CDR2 FQNEAQ (reference sequence). The CDR3 is 14 amino acids. Trimming pared 3 bases from V and 1 base from J, leaving 10 bases between. CDR3 bases: TGTGCCAGCAGCTTGGGCGACTGGTCCTACGAGCAGTACTTC. Translated, it gives CASSLGDWSYEQYF. Drawing the rest from reference TRBV7-9 and TRBJ2-7, the complete variable domain is DTGVSQNPRHKITKRGQNVTFRCDPISEHNRLYWYRQTLGQGPEFLTYFQNEAQLEKSRLLSDRFSAERPKGSFSTLEIQRTEQGDSAMYLCASSLGDWSYEQYFGPGTRLTVT.

This clonotype was recorded a few times. V gene TRBV12-3 or TRBV12-4 combines with J gene TRBJ2-5; 11 nucleotides agree with TRBD1. The J segment lost 6 bases and the V segment lost 5 bases, leaving 8 bases of the junction unmatched. CDR3 length: 15 amino acids. The CDR3 coding sequence is TGTGCCAGCAGTCAAGGACAGGGGGCCAAACAGACCCAGTACTTC. Translating gives CASSQGQGAKQTQYF.

This clonotype turned up a few times. The rearrangement joins TRBV6-2 or TRBV6-3 to TRBJ1-2; D not resolved. This CDR3 spans 11 amino acids. Trimming shortened V by 5 bases and J by 5 bases, and 6 bases separated the two germline ends. CDR1 is MNHEY, CDR2 SVGEGT, per germline. CDR3 DNA: TGTGCCAGCAGTGCGGGGTATGGCTACACCTTC. This gives the protein CASSAGYGYTF.

This clonotype was picked up a small number of times. The chain carries TRBV5-1 and TRBJ2-7, with no clear D. Germline lookup yields CDR1 SGHRS and CDR2 YFSETQ. There are 13 residues in the CDR3. V was shortened by 0 bases and J by 0 bases, with 4 bases between the two germline ends. This CDR3 reads CASSLGYSYEQYF. The CDR3 DNA reads as TGCGCCAGCAGCTTGGGCTACTCCTACGAGCAGTACTTC.

This clonotype appeared a few times. CDR3 sequence (DNA): TGTGCCAGCCCGGGACAGGGGACAATAGAGCAGTTCTTC. Amino acid sequence: CASPGQGTIEQFF. The rearrangement links TRBV6-1 to TRBJ2-1; 10 bases agree with TRBD1. This CDR3 has 13 residues. V was clipped by 8 bases and J by 10 bases; unmatched bases: 8. Germline-derived CDR1 and CDR2 are MNHNS and SASEGT.

The gene calls are TRBV5-6 and TRBJ1-1; TRBD1 matches 7 bases. The CDR3 has 12 amino acids. Germline V gives CDR1 SGHDT, CDR2 YYEEEE. Trimming removed 3 bases from V and 8 bases from J; junction bases left unmatched: 4. The CDR3 sequence is CASSYGQAEAFF. In nucleotides, the CDR3 is TGTGCCAGCAGCTACGGACAGGCAGAAGCTTTCTTT.

This chain links TRBV5-1 with TRBJ2-1; D assignment may be TRBD1 or TRBD2 (5 bases each). CDR1 and CDR2 (germline): SGHRS, YFSETQ. The germline V and J ends were trimmed by 0 bases and 8 bases, with 12 bases remaining between them. The length of the CDR3 is 14 residues. The CDR3 nucleotides read TGCGCCAGCAGCTTGGAGAGGGGCGGTGATGAGCAGTTCTTC. This translates into CASSLERGGDEQFF.

This clonotype was found many times. This chain links TRBV7-9 with TRBJ2-3; TRBD2 is a possible D gene (6 bases). Germline values: CDR1 SEHNR, CDR2 FQNEAQ (reference sequence). The ends were cut back, 6 bases at V and 1 base at J, with 14 bases in the middle. This CDR3 region has 15 residues. The CDR3 region is CASRPPGGGTDTQYF. CDR3 DNA: TGTGCCAGCAGACCCCCGGGCGGGGGCACAGATACGCAGTATTTT.

This chain connects TRBV11-2 to TRBJ2-6, with D tentatively TRBD1 (5 bases). Per the germline V gene, CDR1 is SGHAT and CDR2 is FQNNGV. The V and J ends lost 5 bases and 0 bases respectively, with 20 bases between them. The CDR3 extends over 19 amino acids. The CDR3 reads CASSLTGSLIASGANVLTF. In nucleotides, the CDR3 is TGTGCCAGCAGCCTCACAGGATCTCTGATTGCCTCTGGGGCCAACGTCCTGACTTTC.

The J gene is TRBJ2-7, the V gene TRBV7-9, with 11 bases aligning to TRBD2. Germline V gene lookup returns CDR1 SEHNR and CDR2 FQNEAQ (reference sequence). Trimming at V came to 4 bases and at J to 3 bases, leaving 8 bases not matched to a gene. The CDR3 contains 16 residues. CDR3 sequence: CASSSLSGREFYEQYF. CDR3 DNA sequence: TGTGCCAGCAGCTCCCTTAGCGGGAGGGAGTTCTACGAGCAGTACTTC.

This clonotype was counted a few times. This CDR3 is CASSIDAEIYEQYF. The CDR3 DNA reads as TGTGCCAGCAGCATAGACGCGGAGATCTACGAGCAGTACTTC. This rearrangement joins TRBV5-5 to TRBJ2-7; D not resolved. The ends were cut back, 4 bases at V and 3 bases at J, with 14 bases in the middle. The CDR3 has 14 residues. Germline lookup yields CDR1 SGHKS and CDR2 YYEKEE (reference sequence).